The clone carrying this T cell receptor (beta chain) has more than one count but fewer than ten. Its specificity is unknown. V was clipped by 2 bases and J by 4 bases; unmatched bases: 1. The germline CDR1 and CDR2 sequences are SGHVS and FQNEAQ. This CDR3 is 15 amino acids long. Amplification used primers for 54 TRBV and 13 TRBJ segments. Repertoires were generated with immunoSEQ multiplex PCR, while TCRdb's copy carries only in-frame clones and drops some. Of 65,000 to 95,000 clones in the sample, about 82% were seen once. Purity of the untouched CD4+ T cells was approximately 98%. This sample was included in a study of T cell repertoires and HLA-DP antigens. The overall study: Sorted CD137+CD4+ samples averaged about 0.2 ug DNA; pre-culture CD4+ samples, roughly 1,200 ng. Study-level findings and limits: Responder cells were total CD4+ cells with a HeLa antigen-presenting system.

The V and J genes are TRBV7-8 and TRBJ2-2; 10 nucleotides agree with TRBD2. This TCR came from a man between 60 and 70 years old in good health and CMV-seronegative. The material sequenced was CD4+ T cells from PBMCs. The DNA of the CDR3 is TGTGCCAGCAGCTTAAGCGGGGGGGGCACCGGGGAGCTGTTTTTT. Amino acid sequence: CASSLSGGGTGELFF. The whole variable domain, remainder taken from reference TRBV7-8 and TRBJ2-2, is GAGVSQSPRYKVAKRGQDVALRCDPISGHVSLFWYQQALGQGPEFLTYFQNEAQLDKSGLPSDRFFAERPEGSVSTLKIQRTQQEDSAVYLCASSLSGGGTGELFFGEGSRLTVL.